This record covers a single T cell receptor beta chain. The record originates from a study of cytomegalovirus exposure and HLA in healthy donors. These donors counted as nominally healthy when sampled, but unrecorded immune exposures were likely. Trimming took 1 base from V and 0 from J, leaving 9 bases between them. The germline gives CDR1 LGHNA, CDR2 YSLEER. This CDR3 region has 15 residues. This PCR relied on a set of 60 Vbeta primers and 13 Jbeta primers. TCRdb keeps only in-frame clones here, not all; method: immunoSEQ multiplex PCR. The sample has approximately 110,000 clones, more than 65% seen once; the top ten hold approximately 13%.

The sequence was obtained from a woman between 55 and 75 years old in good health and CMV-seropositive. The V gene is TRBV4-3, the J gene TRBJ2-5; D may be TRBD2 (6 bases). Sequencing was done on a sample of PBMCs. The CDR3 here is CASSQVGGYQETQYF. For the CDR3, the DNA is TGCGCCAGCAGCCAAGTAGGAGGGTACCAAGAGACCCAGTACTTC.